This passage covers 19 T cell receptor beta chains from one sample sequenced in a study of cytomegalovirus exposure and HLA in healthy donors (dated by TCRdb to between 2016 and 2019). The library relied on the immunoSEQ multiplex PCR assay. The multiplex PCR relied on a mix of 60 forward primers for TCR Vbeta segments and 13 reverse primers for TCR Jbeta segments. TCRdb mirrors the immuneACCESS table, restricted to in-frame sequences. Some clones are absent from its copies; in checked studies, under half trace to an unresolved V gene, and the reason for the others is unknown. The sample table records 150,000 to 180,000 clones; 70% to 85% of these occur just once. In total, the top ten clones hold 2% to 2.5% of the sample. Sequenced: PBMCs. These receptors were taken from a man in his thirties or forties in good health and CMV-seronegative.

This chain links TRBV4-3 with TRBJ2-7, with unresolved D. This CDR3 has 13 amino acids. V was cut by 0 bases and J by 2 bases, with 5 bases left in between. The germline V gene encodes CDR1 LGHNA and CDR2 YSLEER. The CDR3 DNA sequence: TGCGCCAGCAGCCAAGATCTAACCTACGAGCAGTACTTC. This sequence encodes CASSQDLTYEQYF.

This clone came up a few times. The rearrangement links TRBV29-1 to TRBJ2-1, with no clear D. Germline V gives CDR1 SQVTM, CDR2 ANQGSEA. Trimming cost V 1 base and J 0 bases, with 7 bases left between them. CDR3 size: 14 residues. CDR3 in DNA: TGCAGCGTTGAAGCCCGGAGCTCCTACAATGAGCAGTTCTTC. Translation: CSVEARSSYNEQFF.

This clone came up a few times. The genes are TRBV28 and TRBJ1-2, with D hard to call. CDR3 size: 13 residues. V lost 8 bases and J 2 bases, leaving 12 bases between the germline ends. CDR1 and CDR2 (germline): MDHEN, SYDVKM. The CDR3, as DNA: TGTGCCAGCGAAACGGGGAGCAACTATGGCTACACCTTC. Protein sequence: CASETGSNYGYTF.

About this clone itself: Sequence at one end of the junction differs from germline and may be a read error. This sequence joins TRBV5-1 and TRBJ1-6; TRBD1 matches 7 bases. The CDR3 covers 15 residues. CDR1 is SGHRS, CDR2 YFSETQ, per germline. The CDR3 region is CASSPRQGDNSPLNF. The CDR3, as DNA: TGCGCCAGCAGCCCTCGACAGGGTGATAATTCACCCCTCAACTTT.

The chain recombines TRBV5-1 with TRBJ1-5; D not resolved. V gave up 5 bases and J gave up 3 bases, with 15 bases separating them. CDR3 length: 15 residues. From germline, CDR1 is SGHRS and CDR2 YFSETQ. The CDR3 nucleotides are TGCGCCAGCAGACCCACCGGAGACCCCAATCAGCCCCAGCATTTT. Protein product: CASRPTGDPNQPQHF.

This clone has a single count. The V gene is TRBV19, the J gene TRBJ1-1; 7 nucleotides align to TRBD1. J gave up 0 bases and V 4 bases, and 8 bases lay outside the gene matches. The germline V gene has CDR1 LNHDA and CDR2 SQIVND (reference sequence). This CDR3 comprises 16 residues. CDR3 bases: TGTGCCAGTAGTAGAGGACAGGCCTTTATGAACACTGAAGCTTTCTTT. This gives the protein CASSRGQAFMNTEAFF.

The chain links TRBV29-1 to TRBJ1-2; tentative D call: TRBD1 (5 bases). Trimming left V 6 bases short and J 4 bases short, with 18 bases between. Looked up from germline, CDR1 is SQVTM and CDR2 is ANQGSEA. This CDR3 has 14 residues. CDR3 in amino acids: CSVDPSTVTYGYTF. Written as DNA, the CDR3 is TGCAGCGTCGATCCCTCGACAGTTACCTATGGCTACACCTTC.

The rearrangement links TRBV5-1 to TRBJ2-1; 8 bases fit TRBD1. V lost 4 bases and J lost 3; bases outside the gene matches: 6. The CDR3 has 15 amino acids. Germline V gene data show CDR1 as SGHRS and CDR2 as YFSETQ. The DNA for the CDR3 is TGCGCCAGCAGCCCTGACAGGGGCTTCTACAATGAGCAGTTCTTC. It is translated as CASSPDRGFYNEQFF.

The chain is built from TRBV5-1 and TRBJ1-2, with TRBD1 as a possible D gene (6 bases). The CDR3 runs 14 residues. V was shortened by 2 bases and J by 2 bases, with 10 bases between the two germline ends. Germline V gene lookup returns CDR1 SGHRS and CDR2 YFSETQ. The CDR3 bases are TGCGCCAGCAGCTTCACAGGGCTAAACTATGGCTACACCTTC. Amino acid sequence: CASSFTGLNYGYTF.

V gene TRBV11-1 combines with J gene TRBJ2-5, with 8 bases identical to TRBD2. V shed 1 base, J shed 4 bases, and the junction held 5 bases outside the gene matches. CDR3 length: 15 amino acids. Germline assignment: CDR1 SGHAT and CDR2 FQDESV (reference sequence). CDR3 region: CASSLGTSGLETQYF. CDR3 coding DNA: TGTGCCAGCAGCTTAGGTACTAGCGGACTAGAGACCCAGTACTTC.

The chain employs TRBV13 and TRBJ2-3, with TRBD2 matching 9 bases. With V trimmed by 5 bases and J by 0 bases, 6 bases remained unmatched. Germline CDR1 reads PRHDT; CDR2 reads FYEKMQ (reference sequence). The CDR3 consists of 16 residues. Here the CDR3 DNA reads TGTGCCAGCAGCCCCCAAGCGGGGGGAAGCACAGATACGCAGTATTTT. The encoded protein is CASSPQAGGSTDTQYF. The whole variable domain, remainder taken from reference TRBV13 and TRBJ2-3, is AAGVIQSPRHLIKEKRETATLKCYPIPRHDTVYWYQQGPGQDPQFLISFYEKMQSDKGSIPDRFSAQQFSDYHSELNMSSLELGDSALYFCASSPQAGGSTDTQYFGPGTRLTVL.

V is TRBV6-5 and J is TRBJ2-1; TRBD2 matches 7 bases. Germline trimming cut 2 bases from V and 4 bases from J; bases unmatched to any gene: 5. Per germline, CDR1 MNHEY and CDR2 SVGAGI. The CDR3 length is 15 residues. CDR3 protein: CASSYAPGGYNEQFF. The CDR3 DNA follows: TGTGCCAGCAGTTACGCCCCGGGGGGATACAATGAGCAGTTCTTC.

The genes are TRBV28 and TRBJ2-5, with D unclear. V lost 4 bases to trimming and J lost 6 bases, with 9 bases between them. Germline V lookup: CDR1 MDHEN, CDR2 SYDVKM. The CDR3 is 12 amino acids. The DNA for the CDR3 is TGTGCCAGCAGTTCCCCTTTTCAGACCCAGTACTTC. Protein: CASSSPFQTQYF.

The chain recombines TRBV5-6 with TRBJ2-5; D not resolved. V lost 4 bases and J 1 base, leaving 14 bases between the germline ends. The CDR3 contains 15 residues. The germline V gene encodes CDR1 SGHDT and CDR2 YYEEEE. As DNA, the CDR3 is TGTGCCAGCAGCCGCGAGGTTCTGGGCCAAGAGACCCAGTACTTC. Amino acid sequence: CASSREVLGQETQYF.

The V gene is TRBV7-6, the J gene TRBJ2-5, with D unclear. The CDR3 is 14 amino acids. Deletions cut 4 bases from V and 0 bases from J, with 9 bases between. From germline, CDR1 is SGHVS and CDR2 FNYEAQ. The CDR3 DNA reads as TGTGCCAGCAGCTCCGACACGTACCAAGAGACCCAGTACTTC. Amino acid sequence: CASSSDTYQETQYF.

A few counts support this clone. The CDR3 is CASSVPGTGNYGYTF. CDR3 sequence (DNA): TGTGCCAGCAGCGTCCCCGGGACAGGGAACTATGGCTACACCTTC. This chain joins TRBV5-4 and TRBJ1-2; 9 positions match TRBD1. The CDR3 contains 15 residues. V shed 4 bases, J shed 2 bases, and the junction held 6 bases outside the gene matches. Germline V gene data show CDR1 as SGHNT and CDR2 as YYREEE (reference sequence).

The rearrangement joins TRBV2 to TRBJ1-6, with D possibly TRBD1 on 6 matching bases. Trimming took 6 bases from V and 14 from J, leaving 17 bases between them. CDR1 is SNHLY and CDR2 is FYNNEI in the germline V gene. The CDR3 length is 13 residues. CDR3 coding DNA: TGTGCCAGCAGGGCAGGGGCCTCTGCGGCCCTCCACTTT. It translates to CASRAGASAALHF.

The V call is TRBV7-6, the J call TRBJ2-7, with D maybe TRBD2 (6 bases). The germline CDR1 and CDR2 sequences are SGHVS and FNYEAQ. This CDR3 contains 14 residues. The germline V and J ends were trimmed by 5 bases and 1 base, with 12 bases remaining between them. The chain's CDR3 is CASSVSSDSYEQYF. The CDR3 DNA reads TGTGCCAGCAGCGTATCTAGCGATTCCTACGAGCAGTACTTC. Drawing the rest from reference TRBV7-6 and TRBJ2-7, the complete variable domain is GAGVSQSPRYKVTKRGQDVALRCDPISGHVSLYWYRQALGQGPEFLTYFNYEAQQDKSGLPNDRFSAERPEGSISTLTIQRTEQRDSAMYRCASSVSSDSYEQYFGPGTRLTVT.

The rearrangement links TRBV6-1 to TRBJ2-2; possibly TRBD1 for D (5 bases). Germline-derived CDR1 and CDR2 are MNHNS and SASEGT. Trimming took 6 bases from V and 1 from J, leaving 9 bases between them. The CDR3 consists of 14 residues. This CDR3 reads CASRVQGNTGELFF. The CDR3 coding sequence is TGTGCCAGCAGGGTCCAGGGGAACACCGGGGAGCTGTTTTTT.